The clone carrying this TCR beta chain was seen repeatedly, ten times or more. This entry belongs to a study of blood T cell repertoires in COVID-19. The table came from immunoSEQ multiplex PCR; TCRdb's copy has only in-frame clones and leaves some out. Of 170,000 or so clones in the sample, just under 90% are singletons; the top ten hold around 0.88%. CDR3 size: 13 residues. Trimming left V 4 bases short and J 4 bases short, with 10 bases between. Germline V gene sequence: CDR1 MDHEN, CDR2 SYDVKM. The rearrangement joins TRBV28 to TRBJ1-2; possibly TRBD1 for D (5 bases). The source material was peripheral blood. The sequence came from a woman younger than 30 who had recovered from COVID-19. CDR3 sequence reads: CASSSGFVYGYTF. In DNA form, the CDR3 reads TGTGCCAGCAGTTCAGGGTTTGTCTATGGCTACACCTTC.